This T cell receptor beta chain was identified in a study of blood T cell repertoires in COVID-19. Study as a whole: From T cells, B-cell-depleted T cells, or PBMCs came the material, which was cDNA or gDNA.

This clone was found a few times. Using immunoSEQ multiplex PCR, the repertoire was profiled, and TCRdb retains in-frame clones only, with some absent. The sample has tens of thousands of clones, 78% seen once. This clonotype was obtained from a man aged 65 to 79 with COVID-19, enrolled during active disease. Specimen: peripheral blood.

CDR3 in DNA: TGTGCCAGCAGTCCCCAGGGGGCGCGGGGCTACACCTTC. The encoded protein is CASSPQGARGYTF. The genes are TRBV28 and TRBJ1-2; 8 bases match TRBD1. From germline, CDR1 is MDHEN and CDR2 SYDVKM. The length of the CDR3 is 13 residues. Trimming cost V 5 bases and J 8 bases; bases outside gene matches: 7.